These 9 T cell receptor beta chains share one sample of origin, sequenced in a study of control samples from healthy donors and cancer patients. Only in-frame clones appear in the TCRdb table, and some are missing; sequencing was by immunoSEQ multiplex PCR. The data contain 150,000 to 180,000 clones, roughly 93% of them seen just once; the ten biggest clones take up over 2%. The sequenced sample was blood. The source is a man aged 45-65 years in good health.

This clone showed up just once. V usage is TRBV7-9 and J usage is TRBJ2-2; no clear D. V lost 5 bases and J lost 7, with 5 bases in between. CDR3 size: 11 residues. Per the germline V gene, CDR1 is SEHNR and CDR2 is FQNEAQ (reference sequence). The CDR3 loop reads CASSRFGELFF. DNA of the CDR3: TGTGCCAGCAGCCGATTCGGGGAGCTGTTTTTT.

The V call is TRBV18, the J call TRBJ2-7; 11 positions match TRBD2. Losses at the gene ends were 3 bases for V and 3 bases for J; bases not matched to a gene: 7. The CDR3 is made up of 16 amino acids. CDR1 is KGHSH, CDR2 LQKENI, per germline. CDR3: CASSPGGLAGSYEQYF. CDR3 DNA: TGTGCCAGCTCACCCGGCGGACTAGCGGGCAGCTACGAGCAGTACTTC.

The rearrangement joins TRBV10-3 to TRBJ2-2; tentative D call: TRBD1 (6 bases). The germline V gene encodes CDR1 ENHRY and CDR2 SYGVKD. This CDR3 has 15 residues. V was trimmed by 5 bases and J by 1 base, leaving 11 bases between them. The CDR3 sequence is CAISLGQKNTGELFF. Here the CDR3 DNA reads TGTGCCATCAGTCTCGGACAGAAGAACACCGGGGAGCTGTTTTTT.

The chain recombines TRBV6-5 with TRBJ1-4; D unresolved. CDR1 and CDR2 from the germline V gene are MNHEY and SVGAGI. The CDR3 loop spans 14 amino acids. V lost 6 bases, J lost 0 bases, and 8 bases lay in between. DNA of the CDR3: TGTGCCAGCAGGAGAACTGCAACTAATGAAAAACTGTTTTTT. Residues: CASRRTATNEKLFF.

The chain couples TRBV4-2 to TRBJ1-5; 7 bases map to TRBD1. This CDR3 is built from 15 residues. The junction had 6 bases not matched to a gene; V was cut back by 3 bases and J by 4 bases. CDR1 and CDR2 (germline): LGHNA, YNFKEQ. This chain's CDR3 is CASSQETGPNQPQHF. CDR3 DNA: TGTGCCAGCAGCCAGGAGACAGGGCCTAATCAGCCCCAGCATTTT.

The chain employs TRBV5-6 and TRBJ1-5, with 7 bases aligning to TRBD1. The germline CDR1 and CDR2 sequences are SGHDT and YYEEEE. V lost 4 bases and J lost 3; bases outside the gene matches: 4. The CDR3 runs 14 residues. CDR3 loop: CASSRGTDNQPQHF. The CDR3 DNA reads TGTGCCAGCAGCCGTGGGACAGACAATCAGCCCCAGCATTTT.

The rearrangement links TRBV6-1 to TRBJ2-5; 10 nucleotides match TRBD2. The CDR3 is 16 residues long. The germline V gene has CDR1 MNHNS and CDR2 SASEGT. V trimming: 2 bases; J trimming: 1 base; junction bases outside the gene matches: 4. CDR3 residues: CASSESASGSQETQYF. DNA of the CDR3: TGTGCCAGCAGTGAATCGGCTAGCGGGAGCCAAGAGACCCAGTACTTC.

This sequence joins TRBV2 and TRBJ2-7; D remains ambiguous. The CDR3 loop spans 11 amino acids. V was pared by 2 bases and J by 2 bases, with 1 base between. The germline gives CDR1 SNHLY, CDR2 FYNNEI. For the CDR3, the DNA is TGTGCCAGCAGTGAACCCTACGAGCAGTACTTC. As protein: CASSEPYEQYF.

The rearrangement links TRBV11-2 to TRBJ2-3, with a weak D call TRBD2 (6 bases). Per the germline V gene, CDR1 is SGHAT and CDR2 is FQNNGV. The CDR3 length is 14 residues. The ends were cut back, 4 bases at V and 0 bases at J, with 8 bases in the middle. The CDR3 loop reads CASSSGTSTDTQYF. CDR3 coding DNA: TGTGCCAGCAGCTCCGGGACTAGCACAGATACGCAGTATTTT.